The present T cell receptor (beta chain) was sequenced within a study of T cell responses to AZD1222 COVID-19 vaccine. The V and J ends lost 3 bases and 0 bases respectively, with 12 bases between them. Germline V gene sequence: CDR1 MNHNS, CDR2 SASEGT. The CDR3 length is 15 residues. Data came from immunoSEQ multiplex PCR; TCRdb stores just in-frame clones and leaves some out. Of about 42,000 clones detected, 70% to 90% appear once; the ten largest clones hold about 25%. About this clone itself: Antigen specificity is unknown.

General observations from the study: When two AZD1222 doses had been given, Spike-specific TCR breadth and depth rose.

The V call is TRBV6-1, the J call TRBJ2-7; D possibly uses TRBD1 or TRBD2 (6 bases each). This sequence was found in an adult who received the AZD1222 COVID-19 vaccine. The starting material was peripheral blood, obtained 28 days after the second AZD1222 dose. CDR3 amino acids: CASSDGGTSSYEQYF. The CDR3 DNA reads TGTGCCAGCAGTGACGGAGGGACAAGCTCCTACGAGCAGTACTTC.